This is a list of T cell receptor beta chains from one sample in a study of CD8+ T cells in alopecia areata. This table comes from immunoSEQ multiplex PCR, and its TCRdb copy is limited to in-frame clones, with some not included. The table includes 150,000 or so clones, around 54% detected once. Input material: CD4+ T cells sorted from blood. These receptors were obtained from a human donor in good health. Both conserved end residues are part of each CDR3. Each record gives: CDR3 protein, CDR3 DNA, clone size, V gene, J gene, D gene. D genes are given only for firm matches. Rows give clone size only sometimes, using once, few, many, or a class for an expanded clone.

CDR3 protein: CSVGRSDGYTF
CDR3 DNA: TGCAGCGTTGGTAGGTCCGATGGCTACACCTTC
clone size: few
V gene: TRBV29-1
J gene: TRBJ1-2
D gene: NA

CDR3 protein: CASSQSDTGELFF
CDR3 DNA: TGTGCCAGCTCGCAGTCGGACACCGGGGAGCTGTTTTTT
clone size: NA
V gene: TRBV18
J gene: TRBJ2-2
D gene: NA

CDR3 protein: CSVGTGAGANVLTF
CDR3 DNA: TGCAGCGTTGGAACGGGGGCTGGGGCCAACGTCCTGACTTTC
clone size: NA
V gene: TRBV29-1
J gene: TRBJ2-6
D gene: NA

CDR3 protein: CSVRDGQETQYF
CDR3 DNA: TGCAGCGTCCGGGACGGCCAAGAGACCCAGTACTTC
clone size: NA
V gene: TRBV29-1
J gene: TRBJ2-5
D gene: NA

CDR3 protein: CASSAGTGVGGEAFF
CDR3 DNA: TGTGCCAGCAGCGCGGGGACAGGGGTCGGCGGTGAAGCTTTCTTT
clone size: NA
V gene: TRBV7-9
J gene: TRBJ1-1
D gene: TRBD1

CDR3 protein: CASSPRWDTQYF
CDR3 DNA: TGTGCCAGCAGCCCCCGTTGGGATACGCAGTATTTT
clone size: NA
V gene: TRBV13
J gene: TRBJ2-3
D gene: NA

CDR3 protein: CASRLTGTDTQYF
CDR3 DNA: TGCGCCAGCAGATTAACTGGCACAGATACGCAGTATTTT
clone size: NA
V gene: TRBV5-1
J gene: TRBJ2-3
D gene: NA

CDR3 protein: CAWSVGGGSYEQYF
CDR3 DNA: TGTGCCTGGAGTGTCGGCGGAGGCTCCTACGAGCAGTACTTC
clone size: NA
V gene: TRBV30
J gene: TRBJ2-7
D gene: NA

CDR3 protein: CASGRGIRETQYF
CDR3 DNA: TGTGCCAGTGGCAGGGGTATTCGGGAGACCCAGTACTTC
clone size: few
V gene: TRBV19
J gene: TRBJ2-5
D gene: NA

CDR3 protein: CSVLAVTDTQYF
CDR3 DNA: TGCAGCGTTTTAGCGGTCACAGATACGCAGTATTTT
clone size: NA
V gene: TRBV29-1
J gene: TRBJ2-3
D gene: NA

CDR3 protein: CSVSAGLDIQYF
CDR3 DNA: TGCAGCGTCTCCGCCGGGCTCGACATTCAGTACTTC
clone size: few
V gene: TRBV29-1
J gene: TRBJ2-4
D gene: NA

CDR3 protein: CASSPGDRNEQYF
CDR3 DNA: TGTGCCAGCAGTCCCGGGGACAGGAACGAGCAGTACTTC
clone size: once
V gene: TRBV28
J gene: TRBJ2-7
D gene: TRBD1

CDR3 protein: CSVGGDGRKNYEQYF
CDR3 DNA: TGCAGCGTAGGGGGAGACGGAAGGAAAAACTACGAGCAGTACTTC
clone size: few
V gene: TRBV29-1
J gene: TRBJ2-7
D gene: NA

CDR3 protein: CASSEGSTSGSTNEQFF
CDR3 DNA: TGTGCCAGCAGTGAAGGGTCGACTAGCGGGAGCACCAATGAGCAGTTCTTC
clone size: NA
V gene: TRBV2
J gene: TRBJ2-1
D gene: TRBD2

CDR3 protein: CASSFRPMNTEAFF
CDR3 DNA: TGTGCCAGCAGTTTTCGTCCCATGAACACTGAAGCTTTCTTT
clone size: few
V gene: TRBV27
J gene: TRBJ1-1
D gene: NA

CDR3 protein: CASSPPRTGRLTEAFF
CDR3 DNA: TGTGCCAGCTCACCACCGAGAACTGGGAGGCTCACTGAAGCTTTCTTT
clone size: NA
V gene: TRBV18
J gene: TRBJ1-1
D gene: NA

CDR3 protein: CASSWTGAPTGANVLTF
CDR3 DNA: TGTGCCAGCAGTTGGACAGGGGCGCCCACCGGGGCCAACGTCCTGACTTTC
clone size: NA
V gene: TRBV25-1
J gene: TRBJ2-6
D gene: TRBD1

CDR3 protein: CASSGEDISGTQYF
CDR3 DNA: TGTGCCAGCAGTGGTGAGGACATAAGTGGGACCCAGTACTTC
clone size: few
V gene: TRBV6-1
J gene: TRBJ2-5
D gene: NA

CDR3 protein: CASSSEQGSGNEQFF
CDR3 DNA: TGTGCCAGCAGCTCAGAACAGGGATCGGGCAATGAGCAGTTCTTC
clone size: NA
V gene: TRBV5-6
J gene: TRBJ2-1
D gene: NA

CDR3 protein: CASRSRHPHNEQFF
CDR3 DNA: TGTGCCAGCAGGTCCCGGCATCCTCACAATGAGCAGTTCTTC
clone size: NA
V gene: TRBV2
J gene: TRBJ2-1
D gene: NA

CDR3 protein: CSVVTGTGANVLTF
CDR3 DNA: TGCAGCGTTGTCACAGGGACTGGGGCCAACGTCCTGACTTTC
clone size: few
V gene: TRBV29-1
J gene: TRBJ2-6
D gene: NA

CDR3 protein: CSVGQGANEQYF
CDR3 DNA: TGCAGCGTCGGACAGGGGGCCAACGAGCAGTACTTC
clone size: NA
V gene: TRBV29-1
J gene: TRBJ2-7
D gene: TRBD1

CDR3 protein: CSVAGLAGVYEQYF
CDR3 DNA: TGCAGCGTTGCGGGACTAGCGGGAGTATACGAGCAGTACTTC
clone size: NA
V gene: TRBV29-1
J gene: TRBJ2-7
D gene: TRBD2

CDR3 protein: CAWSVRGSHEQFF
CDR3 DNA: TGTGCCTGGAGTGTACGCGGGAGCCATGAGCAGTTCTTC
clone size: NA
V gene: TRBV30
J gene: TRBJ2-1
D gene: TRBD2

CDR3 protein: CASSRLAGGPDNEQFF
CDR3 DNA: TGTGCCAGCTCACGTCTGGCGGGAGGGCCTGATAATGAGCAGTTCTTC
clone size: NA
V gene: TRBV18
J gene: TRBJ2-1
D gene: TRBD2

CDR3 protein: CATSRSMGGQETQYF
CDR3 DNA: TGTGCCACCAGCAGATCGATGGGCGGGCAAGAGACCCAGTACTTC
clone size: few
V gene: TRBV15
J gene: TRBJ2-5
D gene: NA

CDR3 protein: CSVVYRDRQYF
CDR3 DNA: TGCAGCGTTGTTTACAGGGATAGGCAGTACTTC
clone size: few
V gene: TRBV29-1
J gene: TRBJ2-7
D gene: NA

CDR3 protein: CASSQQGPGGTQYF
CDR3 DNA: TGTGCCAGCAGCCAACAAGGACCGGGGGGGACCCAGTACTTC
clone size: NA
V gene: TRBV28
J gene: TRBJ2-5
D gene: TRBD2

CDR3 protein: CASSSGGSGYGYTF
CDR3 DNA: TGTGCCAGCAGCTCAGGGGGCTCGGGCTATGGCTACACCTTC
clone size: few
V gene: TRBV11-2
J gene: TRBJ1-2
D gene: TRBD1

CDR3 protein: CSAEGWSTETQYF
CDR3 DNA: TGCAGCGCCGAGGGATGGTCGACGGAGACCCAGTACTTC
clone size: NA
V gene: TRBV29-1
J gene: TRBJ2-5
D gene: NA

CDR3 protein: CSGLADSYEQYF
CDR3 DNA: TGCAGCGGACTAGCGGACTCCTACGAGCAGTACTTC
clone size: NA
V gene: TRBV29-1
J gene: TRBJ2-7
D gene: TRBD2

CDR3 protein: CASSPGRGETQYF
CDR3 DNA: TGCGCCAGCAGCCCGGGCCGAGGAGAGACCCAGTACTTC
clone size: NA
V gene: TRBV5-1
J gene: TRBJ2-5
D gene: NA

CDR3 protein: CASSVGLYEQYF
CDR3 DNA: TGTGCCAGCAGCGTCGGACTCTACGAGCAGTACTTC
clone size: NA
V gene: TRBV2
J gene: TRBJ2-7
D gene: NA

CDR3 protein: CASSPPSGLGDTGELFF
CDR3 DNA: TGTGCCAGCAGTCCTCCTTCAGGGCTGGGGGACACCGGGGAGCTGTTTTTT
clone size: few
V gene: TRBV28
J gene: TRBJ2-2
D gene: NA

CDR3 protein: CATSRAGGQETQYF
CDR3 DNA: TGTGCCACCAGCAGAGCAGGGGGGCAAGAGACCCAGTACTTC
clone size: NA
V gene: TRBV15
J gene: TRBJ2-5
D gene: NA

CDR3 protein: CSVQTSGSYNEQFF
CDR3 DNA: TGCAGCGTCCAGACTAGCGGCTCCTACAATGAGCAGTTCTTC
clone size: once
V gene: TRBV29-1
J gene: TRBJ2-1
D gene: TRBD2

CDR3 protein: CASSSHRGDTEAFF
CDR3 DNA: TGTGCCAGCAGCTCCCACCGCGGCGACACTGAAGCTTTCTTT
clone size: few
V gene: TRBV11-2
J gene: TRBJ1-1
D gene: NA

CDR3 protein: CATSREGYEQYF
CDR3 DNA: TGTGCCACCAGCAGAGAGGGCTACGAGCAGTACTTC
clone size: NA
V gene: TRBV15
J gene: TRBJ2-7
D gene: NA

CDR3 protein: CAWSQGTSSGNTIYF
CDR3 DNA: TGTGCCTGGAGTCAGGGGACGAGCTCTGGAAACACCATATATTTT
clone size: NA
V gene: TRBV30
J gene: TRBJ1-3
D gene: NA

CDR3 protein: CATSRDPNRPRGRPGNTIYF
CDR3 DNA: TGTGCCACCAGCAGAGATCCCAACCGACCAAGGGGGCGCCCGGGAAACACCATATATTTT
clone size: NA
V gene: TRBV15
J gene: TRBJ1-3
D gene: TRBD1

CDR3 protein: CASSFGGNTEAFF
CDR3 DNA: TGTGCCAGCAGCTTCGGCGGGAACACTGAAGCTTTCTTT
clone size: NA
V gene: TRBV7-9
J gene: TRBJ1-1
D gene: NA

CDR3 protein: CASSVVVHGGPNTEAFF
CDR3 DNA: TGTGCCAGCAGCGTAGTGGTTCACGGGGGCCCGAACACTGAAGCTTTCTTT
clone size: NA
V gene: TRBV9
J gene: TRBJ1-1
D gene: NA

CDR3 protein: CASSLVAGVYNEQFF
CDR3 DNA: TGTGCCAGCAGCTTGGTTGCGGGAGTATACAATGAGCAGTTCTTC
clone size: NA
V gene: TRBV5-4
J gene: TRBJ2-1
D gene: TRBD2

CDR3 protein: CASKTDLSSYEQYF
CDR3 DNA: TGTGCCAGTAAGACGGACCTTAGCTCCTACGAGCAGTACTTC
clone size: NA
V gene: TRBV19
J gene: TRBJ2-7
D gene: NA

CDR3 protein: CASSYSLSGRGLYTF
CDR3 DNA: TGTGCCAGCAGTTACTCGTTGTCAGGGCGGGGGCTCTACACCTTC
clone size: once
V gene: TRBV6-5
J gene: TRBJ1-2
D gene: NA

CDR3 protein: CASSVGTGQPQHF
CDR3 DNA: TGCGCCAGCAGTGTGGGGACGGGGCAGCCCCAGCATTTT
clone size: NA
V gene: TRBV5-1
J gene: TRBJ1-5
D gene: NA

CDR3 protein: CASSQSGPEQYF
CDR3 DNA: TGTGCCAGCAGCCAATCAGGGCCCGAGCAGTACTTC
clone size: few
V gene: TRBV14
J gene: TRBJ2-7
D gene: NA

CDR3 protein: CASQGGAGVGEQYF
CDR3 DNA: TGTGCCAGCCAGGGAGGGGCGGGAGTGGGCGAGCAGTACTTC
clone size: NA
V gene: TRBV2
J gene: TRBJ2-7
D gene: TRBD2

CDR3 protein: CASSPGLAGYEQYF
CDR3 DNA: TGTGCCAGCAGCCCAGGACTAGCAGGTTACGAGCAGTACTTC
clone size: NA
V gene: TRBV4-2
J gene: TRBJ2-7
D gene: TRBD2

CDR3 protein: CASSFGPSSIRSYEQYF
CDR3 DNA: TGCGCCAGCAGCTTCGGACCCTCTTCTATCCGTTCCTACGAGCAGTACTTC
clone size: few
V gene: TRBV5-1
J gene: TRBJ2-7
D gene: NA